This T cell receptor beta chain was recorded in a study of T cell repertoires in aging, cancer and after chemotherapy. A mixed TRB-A/B primer pool amplified rearranged TRB by multiplex touch-down PCR. Each CDR3 protein gets one entry after TCRdb re-called the multiplex PCR reads with MiXCR. The profile shows thousands of distinct CDR3 sequences, 35% to 45% of them singletons. Peripheral blood genomic DNA, not sorted cells or RNA, was the template. This receptor was obtained from a human donor in good health. The sequenced sample was blood.

The CDR3 loop is CASRVAVSQGMVTDTQYF. In DNA, the CDR3 is TGTGCCAGCCGCGTAGCCGTATCACAGGGAATGGTCACAGATACGCAGTATTTT. The rearrangement uses TRBV6-1 and TRBJ2-3, with a possible D match to TRBD1 (6 bases). The V gene lost 8 bases and the J gene lost 2 bases, with 26 bases spanning the gap. Germline V gene sequence: CDR1 MNHNS, CDR2 SASEGT. The CDR3 loop spans 18 amino acids.